This T cell receptor (beta chain) stems from a study of CD8 T cells in ankylosing spondylitis. Study-wide results and caveats: Reported data indicate significant enrichment of disease-linked clones within matched ankylosing spondylitis synovial fluid. For ankylosing spondylitis blood, a TCR beta motif of 7 to 9 highly homologous variants appeared characteristic. Reactive arthritis synovial fluid and blood were previously reported to contain some motif variants.

A note on this clonotype: Antigen unknown.

J lost 7 bases, V lost 2 bases, and 12 bases had no gene match. This CDR3 comprises 16 residues. CDR1 is SGHVS, CDR2 FQNEAQ, per germline. 5'-RACE, quantitative and with molecular barcodes, yielded the TCR beta libraries. One entry per CDR3 protein, called by TCRdb with MiXCR from the 5' RACE reads. The table lists about 340,000 distinct CDR3 sequences, 7.5% to 9% of them singletons, with roughly 15% in the top ten. Sequencing was done on a sample of blood, either unsorted or a sorted T cell fraction (not recorded which). V gene TRBV7-8 combines with J gene TRBJ2-7; TRBD2 aligns across 9 bases. This TCR derives from a male donor with ankylosing spondylitis. The CDR3 region has the DNA TGTGCCAGCAGCTTAAACTTAGCGGGAGTCGTGAGAGAGCAGTACTTC. Amino acids: CASSLNLAGVVREQYF.